The 14 T cell receptor beta chains given below trace back to one sample, sequenced in a study of T cell responses to AZD1222 COVID-19 vaccine. Clones were read by immunoSEQ multiplex PCR, and TCRdb kept only the in-frame ones, dropping some. The sample lists 150,000 to 200,000 clones; approximately 89% were seen once. The specimen comprised peripheral blood, sampled 28 days after the second AZD1222 dose. The source is an adult who received the AZD1222 COVID-19 vaccine.

The rearrangement uses TRBV27 and TRBJ1-6; TRBD1 might be the D (6 bases). The CDR3 covers 16 residues. Germline V gene sequence: CDR1 MNHEY, CDR2 SMNVEV (reference sequence). V was trimmed by 7 bases and J by 2 bases, leaving 15 bases between them. The CDR3 loop is CASTPGGGTYNSPLHF. CDR3 coding DNA: TGTGCCAGCACCCCGGGGGGGGGCACCTATAATTCACCCCTCCACTTT.

This clone occurred a few times. This sequence joins TRBV7-9 and TRBJ1-1; possible D gene TRBD1, 6 bases. CDR3 size: 16 residues. Germline lookup yields CDR1 SEHNR and CDR2 FQNEAQ (reference sequence). Trimming pared 4 bases from V and 4 bases from J, leaving 19 bases between. The CDR3 reads CASSSPRTDWGTEAFF. The CDR3 DNA reads TGTGCCAGCAGCTCGCCTCGGACAGATTGGGGCACTGAAGCTTTCTTT.

This clone was seen only once. The chain combines TRBV29-1 with TRBJ1-1; D might be TRBD1 (5 bases). This CDR3 contains 11 residues. CDR1 SQVTM and CDR2 ANQGSEA come from the germline V gene. V lost 7 bases to trimming and J lost 4 bases, with 10 bases between them. In nucleotides, the CDR3 is TGCAGCGCGGAAGGGGTCACTGAAGCTTTCTTT. Protein sequence: CSAEGVTEAFF.

About this clone itself: The sample has other DNA sequences that encode this CDR3 too. The chain employs TRBV7-3 and TRBJ2-5; D possibly matches TRBD1 or TRBD2 (6 bases each). V lost 1 base and J lost 5, with 20 bases in between. This CDR3 comprises 17 residues. CDR1 is SGHTA, CDR2 FQGTGA, per germline. The CDR3 coding sequence is TGTGCCAGCAGCTTAAGGAAACGGTTTCGGGGGCGGGAGACCCAGTACTTC. Translated, it gives CASSLRKRFRGRETQYF.

The V and J genes are TRBV28 and TRBJ1-1; no definite D call. The CDR3 sequence is 12 residues long. Per germline, CDR1 MDHEN and CDR2 SYDVKM. V was pared by 10 bases and J by 5 bases, with 14 bases between. This chain's CDR3 is CATQTRQTEAFF. In nucleotides, the CDR3 is TGTGCCACACAGACCCGCCAGACTGAAGCTTTCTTT.

The V and J genes are TRBV3-1 (or the pseudogene TRBV3-2) and TRBJ1-6; TRBD1 is a possible D gene (5 bases). The CDR3 spans 18 residues. Germline CDR1 and CDR2: LGHDT and YNNKEL (reference sequence). Trimming took off 1 base at V and 8 bases at J, with 21 bases between the two ends. This CDR3 is CASSQGRTTLFRDSPLHF. CDR3 sequence (DNA): TGTGCCAGCAGCCAAGGGCGGACAACACTCTTTCGGGATTCACCCCTCCACTTT.

V and J are TRBV7-2 and TRBJ1-5; possible D gene TRBD1, 5 bases. Germline loops: CDR1 SGHTA, CDR2 FQGNSA. This CDR3 is built from 17 residues. The ends were cut back, 0 bases at V and 2 bases at J, with 14 bases in the middle. The CDR3 is CASSLAPQGRRNQPQHF. The DNA of the CDR3 is TGTGCCAGCAGCTTAGCGCCCCAGGGTAGACGCAATCAGCCCCAGCATTTT.

The chain joins TRBV7-9 to TRBJ2-7; 8 positions match TRBD1. V was pared by 3 bases and J by 6 bases, with 13 bases of the junction left unmatched. Germline CDR1 SEHNR, CDR2 FQNEAQ (reference sequence). This CDR3 has 16 amino acids. The CDR3 reads CASSLVGTGRHAEQYF. The CDR3, as DNA: TGTGCCAGCAGCTTGGTGGGGACAGGTCGTCACGCCGAGCAGTACTTC.

This chain connects TRBV18 to TRBJ1-3; the D is unclear. The CDR3 spans 13 residues. Trimming took 3 bases from V and 0 from J, leaving 3 bases between them. Germline V gene data show CDR1 as KGHSH and CDR2 as LQKENI. CDR3 coding DNA: TGTGCCAGCTCACCCAGCTCTGGAAACACCATATATTTT. Translation gives CASSPSSGNTIYF.

The V and J genes are TRBV9 and TRBJ2-1; D not certain. The CDR3 totals 17 residues. Germline CDR1 reads SGDLS; CDR2 reads YYNGEE. Trimming took off 5 bases at V and 0 bases at J, with 18 bases between the two ends. CDR3 residues: CASSRALAASSYNEQFF. The CDR3 DNA is TGTGCCAGCAGTAGGGCTCTCGCGGCGAGCTCCTACAATGAGCAGTTCTTC.

The chain carries TRBV2 and TRBJ1-3; D remains ambiguous. Germline lookup yields CDR1 SNHLY and CDR2 FYNNEI. V dropped 3 bases and J dropped 2 bases, with 11 bases sitting between them. CDR3 length: 15 residues. The CDR3 reads CASSEWVDPGNTIYF. The CDR3 DNA sequence: TGTGCCAGCAGTGAGTGGGTCGACCCTGGAAACACCATATATTTT.

The CDR3 DNA reads TGTGCCAGCAGCTCTACAGGGGAGTGGAAGACCCAGTACTTC. Protein product: CASSSTGEWKTQYF. J is TRBJ2-5 and V is TRBV11-2; 7 bases are a match to TRBD1. Germline V gene lookup returns CDR1 SGHAT and CDR2 FQNNGV. Trimming took 4 bases from V and 6 from J; bases not matched to a gene: 8. The CDR3 sequence is 14 residues long.

V is TRBV10-3 and J is TRBJ2-5; a possible D gene is TRBD2 (6 bases). V was cut by 2 bases and J by 4 bases, with 23 bases left in between. The CDR3 consists of 18 residues. From germline, CDR1 is ENHRY and CDR2 SYGVKD. The DNA for the CDR3 is TGTGCCATCAGTGAGCCAGGAGGGGCGGGTCCTTGGGGAGAGACCCAGTACTTC. Protein sequence: CAISEPGGAGPWGETQYF.

This chain connects TRBV6-5 to TRBJ2-3; D not certain. Trimming pared 6 bases from V and 3 bases from J, leaving 13 bases between. This CDR3 comprises 14 residues. Germline CDR1 reads MNHEY; CDR2 reads SVGAGI. CDR3 nucleotides: TGTGCCAGCAGGGCTAATACCGGGACAGATACGCAGTATTTT. This encodes CASRANTGTDTQYF.